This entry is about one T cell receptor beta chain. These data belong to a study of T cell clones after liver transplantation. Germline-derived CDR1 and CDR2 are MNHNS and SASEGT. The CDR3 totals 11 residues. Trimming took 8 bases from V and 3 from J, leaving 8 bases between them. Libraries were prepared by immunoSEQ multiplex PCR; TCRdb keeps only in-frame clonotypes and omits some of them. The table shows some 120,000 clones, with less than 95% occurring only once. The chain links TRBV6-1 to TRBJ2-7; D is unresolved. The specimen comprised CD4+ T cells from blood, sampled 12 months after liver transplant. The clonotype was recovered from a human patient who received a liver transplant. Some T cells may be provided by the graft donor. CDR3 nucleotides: TGTGCCAGCGTCCCCTTCTACGAGCAGTACTTC. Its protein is CASVPFYEQYF.